Presented here are 30 T cell receptor beta chains from one specimen sequenced in a study of T cells in Graves' hyperthyroidism and ophthalmopathy. The TCR beta CDR3 regions underwent amplification using RNA transcripts as the source. First-round RT-PCR of the TCR CDR3 relied on the HTBI primer set. TCRdb re-called the multiplex PCR reads through MiXCR, storing one row per CDR3 protein. This table has about 360,000 distinct CDR3 sequences, roughly 12% appearing once. The sample comprised blood. All receptors derive from a young man with Graves' hyperthyroidism that later progressed to Graves' ophthalmopathy.

The gene calls are TRBV10-3 and TRBJ2-7, with D possibly matching TRBD1 (5 bases). The CDR3 runs 12 residues. From germline, CDR1 is ENHRY and CDR2 SYGVKD. Trimming pared 6 bases from V and 3 bases from J, leaving 9 bases between. CDR3 coding DNA: TGTGCCATCAGCGTCGACAGCTACGAGCAGTACTTC. Encoded protein: CAISVDSYEQYF.

V and J are TRBV18 and TRBJ1-4; no clear D. Germline values: CDR1 KGHSH, CDR2 LQKENI. The V gene lost 7 bases and the J gene lost 0 bases, with 12 bases spanning the gap. The CDR3 has 15 amino acids. CDR3 protein: CASLRAVATNEKLFF. The CDR3 region has the DNA TGTGCCAGCTTACGGGCGGTTGCAACTAATGAAAAACTGTTTTTT.

This clonotype was picked up many times. The chain employs TRBV7-2 and TRBJ2-1; 7 nucleotides agree with TRBD2. CDR1 SGHTA and CDR2 FQGNSA come from the germline V gene. The V gene end was trimmed by 5 bases and the J gene end by 5 bases; junction bases not matched to a gene: 6. The CDR3 covers 14 residues. As DNA, the CDR3 is TGTGCCAGCAGCCTCCAGACTAGCAACAATGAGCAGTTCTTC. It yields the protein CASSLQTSNNEQFF.

In this sample, this clonotype turned up many times. Mismatch with germline at one junction end may stem from a read error. The chain uses TRBV5-1 and TRBJ2-5; no definite D call. Germline V lookup: CDR1 SGHRS, CDR2 YFSETQ. The CDR3 has 11 residues. The CDR3 bases are TGTGCCAGCAGCCGGCAAGAGACCCAGTACTTC. Its translation is CASSRQETQYF.

This clonotype was seen a few times. This sequence joins TRBV5-1 and TRBJ2-3; 16 bases are a match to TRBD2. Trimming cost V 5 bases and J 3 bases; bases outside gene matches: 9. The CDR3 length is 18 residues. Germline-derived CDR1 and CDR2 are SGHRS and YFSETQ. The CDR3 is CASRAGTSGGARTDTQYF. The CDR3 DNA sequence: TGCGCCAGCAGGGCCGGGACTAGCGGGGGGGCTAGGACAGATACGCAGTATTTT.

There are many counts of this clonotype. The rearrangement joins TRBV27 to TRBJ2-5, with D possibly matching TRBD1 (6 bases). This CDR3 spans 14 amino acids. V was shortened by 6 bases and J by 4 bases, with 15 bases between the two germline ends. Germline loops: CDR1 MNHEY, CDR2 SMNVEV (reference sequence). The CDR3 sequence: CASRYQGTVETQYF. The CDR3 DNA is TGTGCCAGCAGGTACCAGGGGACGGTAGAGACCCAGTACTTC.

This clonotype came up many times. This rearrangement joins TRBV20-1 to TRBJ2-7, with D possibly matching TRBD1 (6 bases). V lost 5 bases, J lost 0 bases, and 11 bases lay in between. The CDR3 sequence is 13 residues long. The germline CDR1 and CDR2 sequences are DFQATT and SNEGSKA (reference sequence). CDR3 in amino acids: CSAATGDSYEQYF. In nucleotides, the CDR3 is TGCAGTGCTGCGACAGGAGACTCCTACGAGCAGTACTTC.

This clonotype was seen a handful of times. The junction departs from germline at one end; a sequencing error may be responsible. The V call is TRBV20-1, the J call TRBJ1-1; D is uncertain. The CDR3 is made up of 11 amino acids. Germline V lookup: CDR1 DFQATT, CDR2 SNEGSKA (reference sequence). In DNA form, the CDR3 reads TGCAGTGCTTCCCAGACACGCCCGGCTTCCTTT. Translation: CSASQTRPASF.

This clonotype was recorded at least ten times. The rearrangement links TRBV7-8 to TRBJ2-7; the match to TRBD1 covers 9 bases. CDR3 length equals 15 residues. Germline assignment: CDR1 SGHVS and CDR2 FQNEAQ. Trimming cost V 5 bases and J 3 bases; bases outside gene matches: 8. This CDR3 reads CASSAGRDRVYEQYF. CDR3 DNA: TGTGCCAGCAGCGCGGGCCGGGACAGGGTCTACGAGCAGTACTTC.

This clonotype has ten or more counts. J is TRBJ1-5 and V is TRBV28, with no clear D. The germline V gene encodes CDR1 MDHEN and CDR2 SYDVKM. V was clipped by 7 bases and J by 0 bases, with 7 bases between them. The CDR3 covers 13 residues. The DNA for the CDR3 is TGTGCCAGCAATGTGTATAGCAATCAGCCCCAGCATTTT. This codes for CASNVYSNQPQHF.

This clonotype was observed many times. This chain links TRBV4-1 with TRBJ1-2; D gene ambiguous. CDR3 length: 16 amino acids. Germline CDR1 and CDR2: MGHRA and YSYEKL. V lost 0 bases and J 0 bases, leaving 11 bases between the germline ends. The CDR3 protein is CASSQDPRVSNYGYTF. CDR3 bases: TGCGCCAGCAGCCAAGACCCCCGGGTCTCTAACTATGGCTACACCTTC.

This clonotype was found a few times. The rearrangement uses TRBV27 and TRBJ1-1; D is perhaps TRBD1 (5 bases). The V gene lost 2 bases and the J gene lost 9 bases, with 19 bases spanning the gap. CDR1 and CDR2 from the germline V gene are MNHEY and SMNVEV (reference sequence). This CDR3 has 15 amino acids. This CDR3 is CASSLTYEQVLKAFF. DNA for the CDR3: TGTGCCAGCAGTTTAACTTACGAACAGGTCTTAAAAGCTTTCTTT.

With regard to this clonotype: A much larger clone lies a single base off, so this may be a read error. The V and J genes are TRBV3-1 and TRBJ1-4; TRBD1 might be the D (5 bases). The CDR3 is made up of 14 amino acids. Germline CDR1 is LGHDT and CDR2 is YNNKEL (reference sequence). CDR3 DNA sequence: TGTGCCAGCAGCCAAGTCGAGGGGCCGGGAAAAGTGTTTTTT. Translated: CASSQVEGPGKVFF. Full variable domain (remainder filled in from reference TRBV3-1 and TRBJ1-4): DTAVSQTPKYLVTQMGNDKSIKCEQNLGHDTMYWYKQDSKKFLKIMFSYNNKELIINETVPNRFSPKSPDKAHLNLHINSLELGDSAVYFCASSQVEGPGKVFFGSGTQLSVL.

The table lists this clonotype with many counts. The V and J genes are TRBV7-2 and TRBJ1-5; no reliable D call. This CDR3 is 13 amino acids long. Trimming took off 5 bases at V and 7 bases at J, with 12 bases between the two ends. Germline lookup yields CDR1 SGHTA and CDR2 FQGNSA. The CDR3 spells CASSPDGNQPQHF. In nucleotides, the CDR3 is TGTGCCAGCAGCCCCGACGGGAACCAGCCCCAGCATTTT.

This clonotype was observed a handful of times. The chain employs TRBV19 and TRBJ1-2; D may be TRBD1 (6 bases). V was trimmed by 5 bases and J by 2 bases, leaving 12 bases between them. CDR1 LNHDA and CDR2 SQIVND come from the germline V gene (reference sequence). The CDR3 contains 14 residues. For the CDR3, the DNA is TGTGCCAGTAGTGCGGACAGAACCAACTATGGCTACACCTTC. Translating it yields CASSADRTNYGYTF.

This clonotype was seen many times. This chain joins TRBV7-9 and TRBJ2-3; D is unclear. The CDR3 is 15 residues long. The V gene lost 3 bases and the J gene lost 0 bases, with 10 bases spanning the gap. Germline values: CDR1 SEHNR, CDR2 FQNEAQ (reference sequence). CDR3 nucleotide sequence: TGTGCCAGCAGCTTGTGGGTTACTAGCACAGATACGCAGTATTTT. Protein product: CASSLWVTSTDTQYF.

This clonotype came up many times. This sequence joins TRBV11-3 and TRBJ1-1; D is possibly TRBD1 (6 bases). This CDR3 is built from 17 residues. Germline assignment: CDR1 SGHNT and CDR2 YENEEA. V was shortened by 0 bases and J by 0 bases, with 14 bases between the two germline ends. For the CDR3, the DNA is TGTGCCAGCAGCTTAGATCCCAGGGGCCGAATGAACACTGAAGCTTTCTTT. It yields the protein CASSLDPRGRMNTEAFF. The full variable domain, rest sourced from reference TRBV11-3 and TRBJ1-1, is EAGVVQSPRYKIIEKKQPVAFWCNPISGHNTLYWYLQNLGQGPELLIRYENEEAVDDSQLPKDRFSAERLKGVDSTLKIQPAELGDSAVYLCASSLDPRGRMNTEAFFGQGTRLTVV.

The V call is TRBV20-1, the J call TRBJ2-7; perhaps TRBD2 as D (5 bases). The CDR3 totals 14 residues. Germline CDR1 is DFQATT and CDR2 is SNEGSKA (reference sequence). V was trimmed by 0 bases and J by 1 base, leaving 10 bases between them. The CDR3 region is CSARDMDWSYEQYF. CDR3 nucleotides: TGCAGTGCTAGAGATATGGACTGGTCCTACGAGCAGTACTTC.

The chain has TRBV28 and TRBJ2-5; D possibly corresponds to TRBD2 (5 bases). Germline lookup yields CDR1 MDHEN and CDR2 SYDVKM. Trimming left V 3 bases short and J 5 bases short, with 10 bases between. This CDR3 contains 13 residues. CDR3 protein: CASSFEGWETQYF. Here the CDR3 DNA reads TGTGCCAGCAGTTTCGAGGGATGGGAGACCCAGTACTTC.

V usage is TRBV11-1 and J usage is TRBJ1-6; D not certain. V was pared by 1 base and J by 9 bases, with 13 bases between. The length of the CDR3 is 15 residues. Germline V lookup: CDR1 SGHAT, CDR2 FQDESV (reference sequence). CDR3 in amino acids: CASSLEVRTVSPLHF. CDR3 bases: TGTGCCAGCAGCTTAGAGGTCAGGACCGTTTCACCCCTCCACTTT.

This clonotype was recorded at least ten times. This sequence joins TRBV28 and TRBJ2-7; TRBD2 matches 8 bases. Germline loops: CDR1 MDHEN, CDR2 SYDVKM. This CDR3 region has 13 residues. V lost 6 bases and J lost 3; bases outside the gene matches: 4. Here the CDR3 reads CASRGTRDYEQYF. The CDR3, as DNA: TGTGCCAGCAGGGGGACTAGGGACTACGAGCAGTACTTC.

This clonotype was counted only a few times. The chain is built from TRBV10-3 and TRBJ1-5, with 10 bases aligning to TRBD1. V was pared by 6 bases and J by 6 bases, with 5 bases of the junction left unmatched. Germline V gene sequence: CDR1 ENHRY, CDR2 SYGVKD. This CDR3 is 14 amino acids long. The CDR3 protein is CAIRGTGEGQPQHF. DNA of the CDR3: TGTGCCATCAGGGGGACAGGGGAGGGTCAGCCCCAGCATTTT.

This clonotype was observed at least ten times. The rearrangement joins TRBV6-1 to TRBJ1-5; tentatively, D is TRBD1 (6 bases). There are 14 residues in the CDR3. V dropped 6 bases and J dropped 7 bases, with 16 bases sitting between them. The germline gives CDR1 MNHNS, CDR2 SASEGT. CDR3 residues: CASSRTGTQQPQHF. The CDR3 bases are TGTGCCAGCAGCAGAACAGGGACTCAACAGCCCCAGCATTTT.

In its sample, this clonotype was seen many times. The chain couples TRBV6-1 to TRBJ2-2; D gene ambiguous. This CDR3 is built from 13 residues. The germline CDR1 and CDR2 sequences are MNHNS and SASEGT. V gave up 4 bases and J gave up 3 bases, with 6 bases separating them. The CDR3 region is CASSVRDTGELFF. CDR3 DNA: TGTGCCAGCAGTGTTAGGGACACCGGGGAGCTGTTTTTT.

This clonotype was found many times. The rearrangement uses TRBV28 and TRBJ1-1; D is unresolved. The CDR3 has 15 residues. The V gene lost 6 bases and the J gene lost 1 base, with 15 bases spanning the gap. Germline values: CDR1 MDHEN, CDR2 SYDVKM. This CDR3 reads CASRLPGHPNTEAFF. The CDR3 region has the DNA TGTGCCAGCAGACTACCGGGCCATCCGAACACTGAAGCTTTCTTT.

The table lists this clonotype with many counts. The chain is built from TRBV7-8 and TRBJ2-1; the D gene is possibly TRBD2 (7 bases). The germline CDR1 and CDR2 sequences are SGHVS and FQNEAQ. The CDR3 covers 16 residues. V was shortened by 5 bases and J by 3 bases, with 17 bases between the two germline ends. The CDR3 DNA is TGTGCCAGCAGCCCGGTAGGGGGGGCCGACTACAATGAGCAGTTCTTC. Protein: CASSPVGGADYNEQFF.

In this sample, this clonotype turned up many times. The V call is TRBV6-1, the J call TRBJ2-5; TRBD2 aligns across 14 bases. The CDR3 runs 17 residues. CDR1 is MNHNS, CDR2 SASEGT, per germline. V gave up 5 bases and J gave up 1 base; unmatched junction bases: 6. The chain's CDR3 is CASSPGLAGVLQETQYF. The CDR3 DNA reads TGTGCCAGCAGTCCGGGACTAGCGGGGGTGCTCCAAGAGACCCAGTACTTC.

This clonotype was observed many times. The chain links TRBV7-2 to TRBJ2-7; TRBD2 matches at 8 bases. The CDR3 runs to 15 residues. The germline CDR1 and CDR2 sequences are SGHTA and FQGNSA. The trim removed 2 bases at V and 7 bases at J, leaving 10 bases unmatched. In nucleotides, the CDR3 is TGTGCCAGCAGCTTAACGAGCGGGGGACCTAAGGAGCAGTACTTC. Protein sequence: CASSLTSGGPKEQYF.

The genes are TRBV11-3 and TRBJ2-3; D perhaps matches TRBD1 (5 bases). V lost 7 bases to trimming and J lost 2 bases, with 10 bases between them. The CDR3 totals 13 residues. Germline V gives CDR1 SGHNT, CDR2 YENEEA. CDR3 residues: CASTDSYTDTQYF. The CDR3 DNA reads TGTGCCAGCACCGACAGCTACACAGATACGCAGTATTTT.

This clonotype was seen repeatedly, ten times or more. The chain uses TRBV5-1 and TRBJ1-2; 8 bases agree with TRBD1. The trim removed 4 bases at V and 5 bases at J, leaving 7 bases unmatched. Per the germline V gene, CDR1 is SGHRS and CDR2 is YFSETQ. This CDR3 has 14 amino acids. CDR3 DNA: TGCGCCAGCAGCCCGGACAGGGCAGGGTATGGCTACACCTTC. Protein product: CASSPDRAGYGYTF.